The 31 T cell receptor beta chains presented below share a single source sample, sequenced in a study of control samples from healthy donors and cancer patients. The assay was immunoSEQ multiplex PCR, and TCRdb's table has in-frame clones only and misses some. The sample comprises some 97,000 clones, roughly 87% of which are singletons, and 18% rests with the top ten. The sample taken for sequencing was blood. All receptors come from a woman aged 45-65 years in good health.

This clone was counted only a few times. Here the CDR3 DNA reads TGTGCCAGTAAGGGGGCTGGCTATGGCTACACCTTC. Its translation: CASKGAGYGYTF. The rearrangement uses TRBV30 and TRBJ1-2, with 7 bases identical to TRBD1. The V segment lost 8 bases and the J segment 4 bases; nucleotides outside the gene matches: 7. Germline assignment: CDR1 GTSNPN and CDR2 SVGIG (reference sequence). This CDR3 is built from 12 residues.

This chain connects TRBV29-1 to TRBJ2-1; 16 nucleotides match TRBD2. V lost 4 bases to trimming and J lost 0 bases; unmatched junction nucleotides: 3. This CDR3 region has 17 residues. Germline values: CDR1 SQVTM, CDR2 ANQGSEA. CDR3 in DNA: TGCAGCGTTGTCGGGACTAGCGGGAGGGACTCCTACAATGAGCAGTTCTTC. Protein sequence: CSVVGTSGRDSYNEQFF.

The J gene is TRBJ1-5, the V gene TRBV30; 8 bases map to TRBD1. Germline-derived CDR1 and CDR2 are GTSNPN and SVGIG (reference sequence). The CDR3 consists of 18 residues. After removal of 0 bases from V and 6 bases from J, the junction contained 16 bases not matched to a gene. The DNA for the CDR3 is TGTGCCTGGAGTGTAGGTTTCAGGGGGCAGCCAGGGGGTCAGCCCCAGCATTTT. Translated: CAWSVGFRGQPGGQPQHF.

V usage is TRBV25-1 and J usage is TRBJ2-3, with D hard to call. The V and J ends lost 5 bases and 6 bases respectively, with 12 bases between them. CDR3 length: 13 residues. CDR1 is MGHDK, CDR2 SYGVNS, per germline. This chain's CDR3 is CASSQIPSDTQYF. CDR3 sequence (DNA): TGTGCCAGCAGTCAAATCCCTTCGGATACGCAGTATTTT.

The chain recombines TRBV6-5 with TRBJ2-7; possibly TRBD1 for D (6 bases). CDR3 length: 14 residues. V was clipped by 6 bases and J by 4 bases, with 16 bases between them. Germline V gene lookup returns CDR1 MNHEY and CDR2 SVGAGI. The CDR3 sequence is CASRPGDGVYEQYV. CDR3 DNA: TGTGCCAGCAGACCAGGGGACGGGGTTTACGAGCAGTACGTC.

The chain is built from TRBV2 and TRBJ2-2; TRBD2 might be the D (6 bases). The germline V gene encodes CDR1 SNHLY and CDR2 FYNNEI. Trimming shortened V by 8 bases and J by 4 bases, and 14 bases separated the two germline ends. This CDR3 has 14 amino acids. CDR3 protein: CASVTGASTGELFF. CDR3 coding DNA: TGTGCCAGCGTTACGGGAGCTTCCACCGGGGAGCTGTTTTTT.

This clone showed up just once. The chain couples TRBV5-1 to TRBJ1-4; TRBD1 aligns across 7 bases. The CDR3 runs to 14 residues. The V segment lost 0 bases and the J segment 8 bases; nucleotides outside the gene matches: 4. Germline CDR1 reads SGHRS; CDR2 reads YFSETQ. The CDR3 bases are TGCGCCAGCAGCTTGGGAGACAGGGTGGAAAAACTGTTTTTT. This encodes CASSLGDRVEKLFF.

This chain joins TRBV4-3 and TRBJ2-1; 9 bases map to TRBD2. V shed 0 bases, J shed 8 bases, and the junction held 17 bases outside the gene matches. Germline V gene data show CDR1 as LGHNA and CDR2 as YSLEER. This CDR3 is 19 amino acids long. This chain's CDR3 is CASSQDRFWREGYVDEQFF. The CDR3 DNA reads TGCGCCAGCAGCCAAGATAGGTTTTGGCGGGAGGGATACGTGGATGAGCAGTTCTTC.

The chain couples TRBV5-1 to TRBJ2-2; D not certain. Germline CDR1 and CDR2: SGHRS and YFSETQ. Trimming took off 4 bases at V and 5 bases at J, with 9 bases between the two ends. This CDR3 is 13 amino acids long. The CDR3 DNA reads TGCGCCAGCAGCGCGGCCCTTACCGGGGAGCTGTTTTTT. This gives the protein CASSAALTGELFF.

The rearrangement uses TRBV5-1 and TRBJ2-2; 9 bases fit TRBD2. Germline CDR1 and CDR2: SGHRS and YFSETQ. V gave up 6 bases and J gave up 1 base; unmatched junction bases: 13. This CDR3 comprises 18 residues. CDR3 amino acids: CASKGGGREGLNTGELFF. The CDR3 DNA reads TGCGCCAGCAAGGGCGGCGGGCGGGAGGGCCTGAACACCGGGGAGCTGTTTTTT. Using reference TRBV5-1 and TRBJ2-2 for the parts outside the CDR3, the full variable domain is KAGVTQTPRYLIKTRGQQVTLSCSPISGHRSVSWYQQTPGQGLQFLFEYFSETQRNKGNFPGRFSGRQFSNSRSEMNVSTLELGDSALYLCASKGGGREGLNTGELFFGEGSRLTVL.

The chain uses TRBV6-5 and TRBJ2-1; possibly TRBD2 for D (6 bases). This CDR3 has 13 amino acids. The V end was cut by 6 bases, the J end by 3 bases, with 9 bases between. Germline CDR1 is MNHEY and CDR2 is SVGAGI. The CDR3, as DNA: TGTGCCAGCAGATTGGGGGGCTACAATGAGCAGTTCTTC. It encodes CASRLGGYNEQFF.

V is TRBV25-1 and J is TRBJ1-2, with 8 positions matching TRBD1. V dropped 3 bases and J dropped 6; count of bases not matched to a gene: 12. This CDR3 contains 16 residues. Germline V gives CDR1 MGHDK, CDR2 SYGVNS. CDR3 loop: CASSDRDRSGKNGYTF. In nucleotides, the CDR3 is TGTGCCAGCAGTGACCGGGACAGGTCGGGAAAAAATGGCTACACCTTC.

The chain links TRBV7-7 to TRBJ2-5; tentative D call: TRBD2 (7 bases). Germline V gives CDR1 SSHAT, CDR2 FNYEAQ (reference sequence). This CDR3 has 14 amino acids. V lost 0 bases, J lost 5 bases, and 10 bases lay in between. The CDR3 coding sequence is TGTGCCAGCAGCTTAGCCAGGGGAGGGGAGACCCAGTACTTC. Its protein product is CASSLARGGETQYF.

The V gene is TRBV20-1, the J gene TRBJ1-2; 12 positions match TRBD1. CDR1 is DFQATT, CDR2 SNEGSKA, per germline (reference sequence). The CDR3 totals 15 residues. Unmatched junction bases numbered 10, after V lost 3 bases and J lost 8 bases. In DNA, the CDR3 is TGCAGTGCTAGTGCTCTTTCCGGGACAGGGGGCGGCTACACCTTC. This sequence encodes CSASALSGTGGGYTF.

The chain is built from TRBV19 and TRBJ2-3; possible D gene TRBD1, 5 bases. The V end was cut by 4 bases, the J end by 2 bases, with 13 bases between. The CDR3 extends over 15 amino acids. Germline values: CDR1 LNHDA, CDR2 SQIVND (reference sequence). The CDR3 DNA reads TGTGCCAGTAGTAGAGAACAGGCCTTCACAGATACGCAGTATTTT. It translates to CASSREQAFTDTQYF.

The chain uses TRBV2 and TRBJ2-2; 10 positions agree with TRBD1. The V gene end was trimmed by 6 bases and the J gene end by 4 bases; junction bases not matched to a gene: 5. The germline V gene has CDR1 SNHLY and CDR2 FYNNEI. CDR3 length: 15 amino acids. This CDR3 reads CASSRQGAGTGELFF. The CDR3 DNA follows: TGTGCCAGCAGCCGACAGGGGGCGGGCACCGGGGAGCTGTTTTTT.

The CDR3 spells CASSYSRILPTSGYTF. The CDR3 DNA follows: TGTGCCAGCAGTTACTCCCGAATACTTCCAACGAGTGGCTACACCTTC. This chain connects TRBV6-5 to TRBJ1-2; D remains ambiguous. This CDR3 region has 16 residues. Between the trimmed V and J ends, which lost 0 bases and 7 bases, there was a span of 18 bases. Germline lookup yields CDR1 MNHEY and CDR2 SVGAGI.

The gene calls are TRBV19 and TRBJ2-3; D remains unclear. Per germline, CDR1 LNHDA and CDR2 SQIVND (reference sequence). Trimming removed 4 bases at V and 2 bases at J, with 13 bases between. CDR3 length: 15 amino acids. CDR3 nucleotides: TGTGCCAGTAGTAGCTTAACCGGCCACACAGATACGCAGTATTTT. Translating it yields CASSSLTGHTDTQYF.

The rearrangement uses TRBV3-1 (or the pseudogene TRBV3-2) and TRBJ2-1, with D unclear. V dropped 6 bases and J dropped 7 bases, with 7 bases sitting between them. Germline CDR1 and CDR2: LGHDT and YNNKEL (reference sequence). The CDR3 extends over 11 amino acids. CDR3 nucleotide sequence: TGTGCCAGCAGAGACATGAATGAGCAGTTCTTC. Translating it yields CASRDMNEQFF.

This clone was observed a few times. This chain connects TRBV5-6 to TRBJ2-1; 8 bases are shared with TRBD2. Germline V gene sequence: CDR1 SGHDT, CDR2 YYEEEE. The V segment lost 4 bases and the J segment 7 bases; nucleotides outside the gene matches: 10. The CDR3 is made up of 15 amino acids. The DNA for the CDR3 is TGTGCCAGCAGCAGATATAGCGGGGTTGGGAATGAGCAGTTCTTC. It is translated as CASSRYSGVGNEQFF.

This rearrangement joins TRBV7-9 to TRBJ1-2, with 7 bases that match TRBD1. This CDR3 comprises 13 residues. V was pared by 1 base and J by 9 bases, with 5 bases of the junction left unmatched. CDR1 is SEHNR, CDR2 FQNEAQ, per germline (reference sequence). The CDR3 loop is CASSLVPGGRYTF. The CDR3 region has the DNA TGTGCCAGCAGCTTAGTCCCAGGGGGGCGCTACACCTTC.

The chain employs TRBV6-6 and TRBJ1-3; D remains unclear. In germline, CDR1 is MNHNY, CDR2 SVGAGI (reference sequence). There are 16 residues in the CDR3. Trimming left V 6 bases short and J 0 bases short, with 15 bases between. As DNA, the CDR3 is TGTGCCAGCAGGGACTCGGACTTTTCCTCTGGAAACACCATATATTTT. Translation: CASRDSDFSSGNTIYF.

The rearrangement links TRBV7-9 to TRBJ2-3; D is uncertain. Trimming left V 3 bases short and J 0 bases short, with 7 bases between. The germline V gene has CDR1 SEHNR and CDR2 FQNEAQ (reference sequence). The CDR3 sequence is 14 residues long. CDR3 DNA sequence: TGTGCCAGCAGCTTCGTCGCTAGCACAGATACGCAGTATTTT. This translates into CASSFVASTDTQYF. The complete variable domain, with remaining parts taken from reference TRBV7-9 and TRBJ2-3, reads DTGVSQNPRHKITKRGQNVTFRCDPISEHNRLYWYRQTLGQGPEFLTYFQNEAQLEKSRLLSDRFSAERPKGSFSTLEIQRTEQGDSAMYLCASSFVASTDTQYFGPGTRLTVL.

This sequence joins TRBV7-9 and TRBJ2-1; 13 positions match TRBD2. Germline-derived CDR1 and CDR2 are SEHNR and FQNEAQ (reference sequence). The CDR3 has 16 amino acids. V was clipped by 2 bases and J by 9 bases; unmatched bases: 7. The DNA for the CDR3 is TGTGCCAGCAGCTTAAACGGACTAGCGGGAGAGGCTGAGCAGTTCTTC. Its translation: CASSLNGLAGEAEQFF.

The CDR3 reads CASSILDTRTGELFF. DNA of the CDR3: TGTGCCAGTAGTATTCTGGACACCCGCACCGGGGAGCTGTTTTTT. This sequence joins TRBV19 and TRBJ2-2; D is possibly TRBD1 (5 bases). V lost 3 bases and J lost 4, with 12 bases in between. The CDR3 spans 15 residues. Germline V gives CDR1 LNHDA, CDR2 SQIVND (reference sequence).

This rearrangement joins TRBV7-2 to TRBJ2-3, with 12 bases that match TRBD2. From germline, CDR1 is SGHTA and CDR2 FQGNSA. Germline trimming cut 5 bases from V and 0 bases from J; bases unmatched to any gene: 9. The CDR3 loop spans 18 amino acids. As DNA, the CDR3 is TGTGCCAGCAGCGGGGCTAGCGGGAGGGCCGGGAGCACAGATACGCAGTATTTT. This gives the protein CASSGASGRAGSTDTQYF.

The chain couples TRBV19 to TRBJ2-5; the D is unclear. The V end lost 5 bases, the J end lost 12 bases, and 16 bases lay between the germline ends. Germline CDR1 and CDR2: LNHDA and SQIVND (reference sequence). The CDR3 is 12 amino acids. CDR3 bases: TGTGCCAGTAGTGGCCCGGCGGCTGAAAAGTACTTC. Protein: CASSGPAAEKYF.

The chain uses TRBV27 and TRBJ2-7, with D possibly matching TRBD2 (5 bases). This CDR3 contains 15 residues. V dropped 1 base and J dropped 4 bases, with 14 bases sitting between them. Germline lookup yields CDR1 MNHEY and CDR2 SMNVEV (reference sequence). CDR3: CASSLLVEGAYEQYF. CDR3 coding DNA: TGTGCCAGCAGTTTATTGGTCGAGGGAGCGTACGAGCAGTACTTC.

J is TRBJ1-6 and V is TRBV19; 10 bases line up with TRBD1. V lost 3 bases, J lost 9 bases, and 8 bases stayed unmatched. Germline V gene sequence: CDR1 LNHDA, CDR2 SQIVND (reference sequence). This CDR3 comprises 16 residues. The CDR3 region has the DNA TGTGCCAGTAGTATCTCGGGGACAGGGGTAATTTCACCCCTCCACTTT. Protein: CASSISGTGVISPLHF.

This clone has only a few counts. This CDR3 is CASSPSTGNTEAFF. The CDR3 nucleotides are TGTGCCAGCAGTCCCTCGACAGGGAACACTGAAGCTTTCTTT. V gene TRBV6-6 combines with J gene TRBJ1-1, with D perhaps matching TRBD1 (6 bases). There are 14 residues in the CDR3. V gave up 5 bases and J gave up 1 base, with 11 bases separating them. Germline CDR1 and CDR2: MNHNY and SVGAGI (reference sequence).

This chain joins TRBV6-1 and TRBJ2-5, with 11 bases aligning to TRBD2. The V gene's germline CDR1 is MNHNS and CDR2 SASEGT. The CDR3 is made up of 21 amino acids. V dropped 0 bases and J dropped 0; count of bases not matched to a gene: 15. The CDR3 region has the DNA TGTGCCAGCAGTGAAGCCCCTTTACTTAGCGGGGGGGCCCCTTACCAAGAGACCCAGTACTTC. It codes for CASSEAPLLSGGAPYQETQYF.